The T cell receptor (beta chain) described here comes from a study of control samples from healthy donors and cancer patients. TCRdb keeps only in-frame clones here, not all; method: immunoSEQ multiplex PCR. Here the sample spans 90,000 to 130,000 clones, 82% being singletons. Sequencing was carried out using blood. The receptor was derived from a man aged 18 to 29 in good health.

CDR3 in DNA: TGCAGCGCTAAGGACAGGGGCGGGCGCTACACCTTC. The encoded protein is CSAKDRGGRYTF. J is TRBJ1-2 and V is TRBV29-1, with 9 bases aligning to TRBD1. Per germline, CDR1 SQVTM and CDR2 ANQGSEA. There are 12 residues in the CDR3. Trimming at V came to 7 bases and at J to 9 bases, leaving 9 bases not matched to a gene.